The source of this T cell receptor beta chain is a study of blood T cells in healthy people across ages. Study-wide context: Template switching captured about one barcoded beta molecule per two T cells.

With regard to this clonotype: Its antigen is not known. The junction departs from the called germline gene at one end, perhaps through a read error.

Samples each had at least 5 micrograms of total RNA extracted. The CDR3 totals 11 residues. Primers used in a second PCR of about 7 to 12 cycles were a sample-barcoded 5' primer and a J-beta primer mix. TCRdb re-called the 5' RACE reads with MiXCR, one entry per CDR3 protein. The profile shows about 1.4 million distinct CDR3 sequences, approximately 59% of them singletons. General study results and limits: PBMCs left unsorted prevented a conclusive naive versus antigen-experienced comparison.

The sample comprised blood. The chain combines TRBV12-3 or TRBV12-4 with TRBJ1-1; D uncertain. The clonotype originates from a man younger than 30 in good health. The CDR3 sequence is CTSSRNTEAFF. The CDR3 region has the DNA TGTACCAGCAGTCGGAACACTGAAGCTTTCTTT.